This T cell receptor beta chain was recorded in a study of blood T cell repertoires in COVID-19. The wider study: Nucleic acid was either cDNA or gDNA, and it came from T cells, B-cell-depleted T cells, or PBMCs.

Germline V gene sequence: CDR1 LGHNA, CDR2 YNFKEQ. Trimming pared 7 bases from V and 6 bases from J, leaving 25 bases between. The CDR3 extends over 16 amino acids. Source study methods: Reference gene primer amplification gave nucleated cell count estimates. The method was immunoSEQ multiplex PCR; TCRdb's version includes in-frame clones alone and lacks a portion of them. Clone size and the V and J calls come from that table; the DNA yielded D and trimming. The repertoire includes about 100,000 clones, approximately 89% of them detected once, and 15% to 20% sits in the top ten. The rearrangement uses TRBV4-2 and TRBJ2-7; possible D gene TRBD2, 6 bases. The source material was peripheral blood. The receptor's source is a human donor in a cohort sampled during active COVID-19. CDR3 in amino acids: CASTPRLGGDPREQYF. The CDR3 coding sequence is TGTGCCAGCACCCCCCGCTTGGGGGGAGATCCGCGCGAGCAGTACTTC.